This T cell receptor (beta chain) emerged from a study of blood T cell repertoires in COVID-19. Across the whole study: Samples taken during acute and convalescent COVID-19 were collected in the United States, Italy and Spain. The analysed material was cDNA or gDNA that came from T cells, B-cell-depleted T cells, or PBMCs.

Source study methods: Cell counts per sample came from amplifying reference gene primers. Some clones are missing from TCRdb's copy, which holds only in-frame ones; the method was immunoSEQ multiplex PCR. V and J calls and clone size follow that table, whereas D and trimming were derived from the DNA. The sample holds about 29,000 clones, approximately 80% seen once. This sequence was found in a woman aged 70 to 79 with acute or convalescent COVID-19. The sample comprised peripheral blood.

CDR3 residues: CASSVQASNTEAFF. DNA of the CDR3: TGTGCCAGCAGCGTACAGGCTTCGAACACTGAAGCTTTCTTT. V and J are TRBV9 and TRBJ1-1, with D unresolved. This CDR3 region has 14 residues. V shed 1 base and J shed 1 base, with 8 bases lying between them. CDR1 is SGDLS, CDR2 YYNGEE, per germline.